A single sample gave rise to the 22 T cell receptor beta chains below, sequenced in a study of glioma-infiltrating T cells. TCR alpha and beta CDR3 regions were amplified from RNA using iRepertoire nested multiplex PCR. One entry per CDR3 protein, called by TCRdb with MiXCR from the multiplex PCR reads. The table records roughly 100,000 distinct CDR3 sequences, approximately 28% of them present only once. The sample comprised glioma tissue, nonneoplastic brain tissue, or PBMCs (not recorded which). The source of these receptors is a human donor with low-grade glioma or glioblastoma, undergoing nonglioma brain surgery, or in good health (not recorded which).

Notes on this clonotype: At one boundary the junction diverges from the germline segment, which might be a read error. J is TRBJ1-1 and V is TRBV6-1; possibly TRBD1 for D (5 bases). The germline V gene has CDR1 MNHNS and CDR2 SASEGT. The CDR3 contains 14 residues. This CDR3 reads CASSPGLKNTEAFF. The CDR3 region has the DNA TGTGCCAGCAGTCCGGGACTGAAGAACACTGAGGCTTTCTTT.

There are many counts of this clonotype. CDR3 loop: CASSQERQGYEQYF. The DNA of the CDR3 is TGCGCCAGCAGCCAAGAAAGGCAGGGTTACGAGCAGTACTTC. This rearrangement joins TRBV4-3 to TRBJ2-7; D possibly corresponds to TRBD1 (5 bases). The CDR3 contains 14 residues. V shed 0 bases and J shed 4 bases, with 10 bases lying between them. Germline CDR1 reads LGHNA; CDR2 reads YSLEER.

This clonotype came up many times. V is TRBV18 and J is TRBJ2-3; weak D call: TRBD2 (5 bases). Germline V gives CDR1 KGHSH, CDR2 LQKENI. The CDR3 length is 15 residues. V shed 3 bases and J shed 2 bases, with 12 bases lying between them. CDR3 region: CASSPSGISTDTQYF. CDR3 nucleotides: TGTGCCAGCTCACCGTCGGGGATCTCCACAGATACGCAGTATTTT.

This clonotype was detected only a few times. V and J are TRBV14 and TRBJ2-1; maybe TRBD1 (5 bases). Trimming stripped 7 bases from V and 0 bases from J, with 22 bases between. The CDR3 is 18 residues long. Germline CDR1 SGHDN, CDR2 FVKESK. In DNA, the CDR3 is TGTGCCAGCACCCCTAGGACATCTTTCCCCAGCTCCTACAATGAGCAGTTCTTC. As protein: CASTPRTSFPSSYNEQFF.

A note on this clonotype: Possible read error: a much larger clone is one base away. V and J are TRBV19 and TRBJ2-3, with a possible D match to TRBD1 (6 bases). The CDR3 has 13 residues. In germline, CDR1 is LNHDA, CDR2 SQIVND (reference sequence). CDR3: CAGSRQVSDTQYF. As DNA, the CDR3 is TGTGCCGGTAGTAGACAGGTCTCGGATACGCAGTATTTT.

This clonotype was counted ten times or more. The chain uses TRBV2 and TRBJ1-5, with 8 bases that match TRBD1. The trim removed 7 bases at V and 4 bases at J, leaving 3 bases unmatched. Germline values: CDR1 SNHLY, CDR2 FYNNEI. The CDR3 runs to 13 residues. Written as DNA, the CDR3 is TGTGCCAGCAAAAGACAGGGGAATCAGCCCCAGCATTTT. This gives the protein CASKRQGNQPQHF.

This clonotype showed up just a few times. V and J are TRBV18 and TRBJ1-1; perhaps TRBD1 as D (5 bases). Germline CDR1 and CDR2: KGHSH and LQKENI. With 2 bases removed from V and 0 bases from J, the gap between germline ends came to 10 bases. The CDR3 loop spans 15 amino acids. CDR3 region: CASSPKEGMNTEAFF. CDR3 DNA: TGTGCCAGCTCACCAAAGGAGGGGATGAACACTGAAGCTTTCTTT.

In its sample, this clonotype was seen many times. V is TRBV12-3 or TRBV12-4 and J is TRBJ1-5; perhaps TRBD1 as D (5 bases). The CDR3 has 14 amino acids. V lost 6 bases to trimming and J lost 6 bases, with 15 bases between them. Here the CDR3 DNA reads TGTGCCAGCAGCCGAGGGGCCCCCGGTCAGCCCCAGCATTTT. It specifies CASSRGAPGQPQHF.

On this clonotype itself: A single base separates this from a much larger clone, so it may be a read error. The chain has TRBV6-1 and TRBJ2-7; unclear D gene. The V gene's germline CDR1 is MNHNS and CDR2 SASEGT. This CDR3 is 16 amino acids long. The V end was cut by 2 bases, the J end by 3 bases, with 17 bases between. This CDR3 reads CASSEPGQVRFYEQYF. CDR3 bases: TGTGCCAGCAGTGAACCAGGCCAGGTCAGGTTCTACGAGCAGTACTTC.

At least ten counts were recorded for this clonotype. The V call is TRBV15, the J call TRBJ1-1; a weak D match, TRBD1 (5 bases). Trimming stripped 0 bases from V and 8 bases from J, with 10 bases between. From germline, CDR1 is LNHNV and CDR2 YYDKDF (reference sequence). The length of the CDR3 is 13 residues. The chain's CDR3 is CATSRDHRGEAFF. DNA for the CDR3: TGTGCCACCAGCAGAGATCATCGGGGGGAAGCTTTCTTT.

In its sample, this clonotype was seen many times. This CDR3 is CASSRGEETQYF. The CDR3 nucleotides are TGTGCCAGCAGTAGGGGGGAAGAGACCCAGTACTTC. The chain is built from TRBV6-1 and TRBJ2-5; D possibly uses TRBD1 or TRBD2 (6 bases each). This CDR3 is built from 12 residues. CDR1 is MNHNS and CDR2 is SASEGT in the germline V gene. Trimming took 5 bases from V and 3 from J, leaving 7 bases between them.

V gene TRBV6-6 combines with J gene TRBJ1-5, with no clear D. The CDR3 spans 13 residues. The ends were cut back, 5 bases at V and 4 bases at J, with 9 bases in the middle. Germline V lookup: CDR1 MNHNY, CDR2 SVGAGI (reference sequence). The CDR3 nucleotides read TGTGCCAGCAGTCCCTTGAAAAATCAGCCCCAGCATTTT. Residues: CASSPLKNQPQHF.

This clonotype appeared many times. The chain joins TRBV6-1 to TRBJ1-2, with 8 bases aligning to TRBD1. This CDR3 comprises 14 residues. Looked up from germline, CDR1 is MNHNS and CDR2 is SASEGT. With V trimmed by 5 bases and J by 3 bases, 5 bases remained unmatched. The CDR3 DNA is TGTGCCAGCAGTCCAGGGGGCCGGGACTATGGCTACACCTTC. Translated: CASSPGGRDYGYTF.

The sample holds many counts of this clonotype. This chain joins TRBV6-7 and TRBJ1-5; TRBD1 might be the D (5 bases). TRBV6-7 has ORF status, its function being uncertain. The CDR3 consists of 15 residues. The V end lost 5 bases, the J end lost 1 base, and 12 bases lay between the germline ends. CDR3 DNA sequence: TGTGCCAGCAGTCGAGGGGCAGGCAGCAATCAGCCCCAGCATTTT. This sequence encodes CASSRGAGSNQPQHF.

This clonotype was seen many times. The chain employs TRBV15 and TRBJ2-3; 7 nucleotides match TRBD2. This CDR3 is built from 16 residues. Germline V CDR1 and CDR2: LNHNV, YYDKDF (reference sequence). V lost 7 bases and J lost 0; bases outside the gene matches: 10. The CDR3 nucleotides are TGTGCCACCATTCCGGGGGGAGGGTTGAGCACAGATACGCAGTATTTT. Translated: CATIPGGGLSTDTQYF. The full variable domain, its missing parts supplied by reference TRBV15 and TRBJ2-3, is DAMVIQNPRYQVTQFGKPVTLSCSQTLNHNVMYWYQQKSSQAPKLLFHYYDKDFNNEADTPDNFQSRRPNTSFCFLDIRSPGLGDTAMYLCATIPGGGLSTDTQYFGPGTRLTVL.

V gene TRBV29-1 combines with J gene TRBJ2-5; D is possibly TRBD2 (5 bases). The V gene's germline CDR1 is SQVTM and CDR2 ANQGSEA. V lost 7 bases to trimming and J lost 2 bases, with 11 bases between them. The CDR3 loop spans 12 amino acids. The CDR3 DNA sequence: TGCAGCGCATGGACTGTACAAGAGACCCAGTACTTC. Protein sequence: CSAWTVQETQYF.

Ten or more counts support this clonotype. This chain links TRBV20-1 with TRBJ1-2, with D maybe TRBD1 (5 bases). The CDR3 contains 11 residues. In germline, CDR1 is DFQATT, CDR2 SNEGSKA (reference sequence). V gave up 5 bases and J gave up 4 bases, with 8 bases separating them. The CDR3 loop is CSAPDSYGYTF. CDR3 DNA: TGCAGTGCTCCCGACAGCTATGGCTACACCTTC.

The table lists this clonotype with many counts. This chain links TRBV3-1 with TRBJ2-7; 7 nucleotides line up with TRBD1. J gave up 2 bases and V 4 bases, and 2 bases lay outside the gene matches. Germline V CDR1 and CDR2: LGHDT, YNNKEL (reference sequence). This CDR3 has 13 residues. The CDR3 is CASSPGTAYEQYF. The DNA for the CDR3 is TGTGCCAGCAGCCCCGGGACAGCCTACGAGCAGTACTTC.

The CDR3 nucleotides read TGTGCCAGCAGCCAGATGGGTCTTAGCGGGGGAGAGACCCAGTACTTC. It is translated as CASSQMGLSGGETQYF. V usage is TRBV14 and J usage is TRBJ2-5, with 9 nucleotides matching TRBD2. This CDR3 is 16 amino acids long. The V segment lost 3 bases and the J segment 4 bases; nucleotides outside the gene matches: 9. Per the germline V gene, CDR1 is SGHDN and CDR2 is FVKESK.

The gene calls are TRBV12-3 or TRBV12-4 and TRBJ1-1; D is undetermined. This CDR3 has 10 residues. Deletions cut 8 bases from V and 7 bases from J, with 8 bases between. The CDR3 is CASRAIEAFF. As DNA, the CDR3 is TGTGCCAGCCGGGCAATTGAAGCTTTCTTT.

This clonotype was observed at least ten times. The rearrangement joins TRBV4-3 to TRBJ1-2, with D possibly matching TRBD1 (6 bases). CDR1 is LGHNA, CDR2 YSLEER, per germline. The CDR3 is made up of 15 amino acids. Trimming left V 2 bases short and J 4 bases short, with 14 bases between. The CDR3 nucleotides read TGCGCCAGCAGCCAAATGGGGGGCTCAACCTATGGCTACACCTTC. This sequence encodes CASSQMGGSTYGYTF.

Of note for this clonotype: Because it lacks the conserved phenylalanine or tryptophan at the end, this CDR3 is likely a read error. The DNA is left out, because the CDR3 cannot be placed on it with certainty; the CDR3 is given as TCRdb lists it. The chain carries TRBV11-2 and TRBJ1-2; the tabulated D call, TRBD1, remains unverified against the DNA. CDR1 SGHAT and CDR2 FQNNGV come from the germline V gene. The CDR3 totals 14 residues, both ends included. The CDR3 protein is CASRPPGQTYGYAL.